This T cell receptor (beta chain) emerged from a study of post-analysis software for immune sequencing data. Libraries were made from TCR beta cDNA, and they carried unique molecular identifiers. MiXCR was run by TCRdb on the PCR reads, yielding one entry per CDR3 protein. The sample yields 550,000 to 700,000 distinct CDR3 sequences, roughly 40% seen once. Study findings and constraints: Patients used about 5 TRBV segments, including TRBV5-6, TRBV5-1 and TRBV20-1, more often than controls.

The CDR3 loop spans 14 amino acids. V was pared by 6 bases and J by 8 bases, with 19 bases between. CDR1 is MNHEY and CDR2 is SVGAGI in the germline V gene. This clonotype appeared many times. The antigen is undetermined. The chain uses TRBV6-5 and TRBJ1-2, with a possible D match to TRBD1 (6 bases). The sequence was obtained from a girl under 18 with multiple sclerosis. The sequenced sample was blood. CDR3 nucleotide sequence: TGTGCCAGCAGACCCCAGGGGTCCTCGGGGGGCTACACCTTC. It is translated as CASRPQGSSGGYTF.